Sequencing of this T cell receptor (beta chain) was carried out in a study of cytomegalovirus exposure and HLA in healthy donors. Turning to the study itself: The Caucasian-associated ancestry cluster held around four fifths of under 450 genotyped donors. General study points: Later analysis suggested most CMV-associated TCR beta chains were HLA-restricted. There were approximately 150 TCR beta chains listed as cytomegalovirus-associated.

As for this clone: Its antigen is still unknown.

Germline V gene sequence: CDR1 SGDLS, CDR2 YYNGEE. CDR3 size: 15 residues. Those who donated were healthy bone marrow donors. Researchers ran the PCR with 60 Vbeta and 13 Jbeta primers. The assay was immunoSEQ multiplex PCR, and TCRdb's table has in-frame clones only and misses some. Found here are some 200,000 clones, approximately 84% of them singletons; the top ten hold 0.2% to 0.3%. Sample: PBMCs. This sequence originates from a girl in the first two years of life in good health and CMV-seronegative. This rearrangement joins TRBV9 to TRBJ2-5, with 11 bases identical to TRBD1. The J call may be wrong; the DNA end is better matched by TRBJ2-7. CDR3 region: CASSEGQGGTYEQYF. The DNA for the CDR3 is TGTGCCAGCAGCGAGGGACAGGGGGGAACCTACGAGCAGTACTTC.